Described below is a single T cell receptor (beta chain) sequence and its context. The data originate from a study of somatic mutations in cytotoxic T cells in rheumatoid arthritis. The method was immunoSEQ multiplex PCR; TCRdb's version includes in-frame clones alone and lacks a portion of them. The repertoire has 10,000 to 15,000 clones, around 74% of them found once; the top ten carry about 9.9%. This CDR3 contains 20 residues. Looked up from germline, CDR1 is MDHEN and CDR2 is SYDVKM. Germline trimming cut 3 bases from V and 0 bases from J; bases unmatched to any gene: 13. This sequence originates from a woman aged 40 to 50 in good health. The sequenced sample was CD8+ T cells sorted from blood. The chain couples TRBV28 to TRBJ2-7; TRBD2 agrees at 14 bases. The CDR3 is CASSFYPGTSGSSPSYEQYF. The CDR3 bases are TGTGCCAGCAGTTTTTACCCCGGGACTAGCGGGAGCTCACCCTCCTACGAGCAGTACTTC.